These T cell receptor beta chains were read from a single sample in a study of T cell responses to AZD1222 COVID-19 vaccine. Assay: immunoSEQ multiplex PCR; the TCRdb copy retains only in-frame clones and omits some. Of tens of thousands of clones detected, 70% to 90% appear once; the ten largest clones hold about 1.1%. Sample: peripheral blood, taken 28 days after the second AZD1222 dose. Source of these receptors: an adult who received the AZD1222 COVID-19 vaccine. Each CDR3 is given with its conserved first and last residue. D genes are given only for firm matches. The listing skips clone size in some rows; elsewhere it reads once, few, many or a size class.

clone size: -
J gene: TRBJ2-7
D gene: TRBD1
V gene: TRBV5-1
CDR3 protein: CASRPTGMGEQYF
CDR3 DNA: TGCGCCAGCAGGCCGACAGGGATGGGCGAGCAGTACTTC

clone size: -
J gene: TRBJ2-4
D gene: TRBD2
V gene: TRBV2
CDR3 protein: CASSFGLAGGQAKNIQYF
CDR3 DNA: TGTGCCAGCAGCTTCGGACTAGCGGGAGGGCAGGCCAAAAACATTCAGTACTTC

clone size: -
J gene: TRBJ2-7
D gene: -
V gene: TRBV25-1
CDR3 protein: CASSEWVGYEQYF
CDR3 DNA: TGTGCCAGCAGTGAATGGGTGGGCTACGAGCAGTACTTC

clone size: -
J gene: TRBJ1-1
D gene: -
V gene: TRBV19
CDR3 protein: CASSIDRGVKAEAFF
CDR3 DNA: TGTGCCAGTAGTATAGACCGGGGGGTGAAGGCTGAAGCTTTCTTT

clone size: -
J gene: TRBJ2-7
D gene: TRBD1
V gene: TRBV15
CDR3 protein: CATSRDRGYEQYF
CDR3 DNA: TGTGCCACCAGCCGGGACAGGGGATACGAGCAGTACTTC

clone size: -
J gene: TRBJ1-1
D gene: -
V gene: TRBV4-1
CDR3 protein: CASSQRIGTEAFF
CDR3 DNA: TGCGCCAGCAGCCAGAGAATCGGCACTGAAGCTTTCTTT

clone size: -
J gene: TRBJ1-1
D gene: -
V gene: TRBV9
CDR3 protein: CASSVNTGTEAFF
CDR3 DNA: TGTGCCAGCAGCGTTAACACGGGAACTGAAGCTTTCTTT

clone size: -
J gene: TRBJ2-1
D gene: TRBD2
V gene: TRBV6-6
CDR3 protein: CASRLAGEQFF
CDR3 DNA: TGTGCCAGCAGGTTAGCGGGTGAGCAGTTCTTC

clone size: -
J gene: TRBJ2-7
D gene: TRBD1
V gene: TRBV5-4
CDR3 protein: CASSLGTGARGEQYF
CDR3 DNA: TGTGCCAGCAGCTTGGGGACAGGGGCCCGGGGCGAGCAGTACTTC

clone size: -
J gene: TRBJ1-5
D gene: -
V gene: TRBV4-1
CDR3 protein: CASSQAGSQPQHF
CDR3 DNA: TGCGCCAGCAGCCAAGCAGGTAGCCAGCCCCAGCATTTT

clone size: -
J gene: TRBJ2-7
D gene: -
V gene: TRBV29-1
CDR3 protein: CSGRAPNSYEQYF
CDR3 DNA: TGCAGCGGACGGGCCCCGAACTCCTACGAGCAGTACTTC

clone size: -
J gene: TRBJ2-3
D gene: TRBD2
V gene: TRBV5-1
CDR3 protein: CASSPSGSDADTQYF
CDR3 DNA: TGCGCCAGCAGCCCGAGCGGGAGTGACGCAGATACGCAGTATTTT

clone size: -
J gene: TRBJ1-2
D gene: -
V gene: TRBV7-9
CDR3 protein: CASSSTAANYGYTF
CDR3 DNA: TGTGCCAGCAGCTCAACGGCAGCCAACTATGGCTACACCTTC

clone size: -
J gene: TRBJ1-5
D gene: TRBD1
V gene: TRBV19
CDR3 protein: CASTYTGGDQPQHF
CDR3 DNA: TGTGCCAGTACTTATACAGGGGGGGATCAGCCCCAGCATTTT

clone size: -
J gene: TRBJ2-1
D gene: -
V gene: TRBV4-1
CDR3 protein: CASSQDQAPDRGQFF
CDR3 DNA: TGCGCCAGCAGCCAAGATCAGGCACCTGATAGGGGGCAGTTCTTC

clone size: -
J gene: TRBJ2-1
D gene: TRBD2
V gene: TRBV10-3
CDR3 protein: CAITTGGEAYNEQFF
CDR3 DNA: TGTGCCATCACTACGGGGGGGGAGGCCTACAATGAGCAGTTCTTC

clone size: -
J gene: TRBJ2-5
D gene: -
V gene: TRBV28
CDR3 protein: CASSLIDKQGKETQYF
CDR3 DNA: TGTGCCAGCAGTTTGATAGACAAGCAAGGAAAAGAGACCCAGTACTTC

clone size: -
J gene: TRBJ2-1
D gene: -
V gene: TRBV19
CDR3 protein: CASSMEGESYNEQFF
CDR3 DNA: TGTGCCAGTAGTATGGAGGGGGAGTCCTACAATGAGCAGTTCTTC

clone size: -
J gene: TRBJ1-4
D gene: -
V gene: TRBV4-1
CDR3 protein: CASSQVEKLFF
CDR3 DNA: TGCGCCAGCAGCCAAGTCGAAAAACTGTTTTTT

clone size: few
J gene: TRBJ1-6
D gene: -
V gene: TRBV7-2
CDR3 protein: CASSASGVYNSPLHF
CDR3 DNA: TGTGCCAGCAGCGCGTCAGGGGTTTACAATTCACCCCTCCACTTT

clone size: -
J gene: TRBJ2-1
D gene: -
V gene: TRBV10-1
CDR3 protein: CASSELLATNNEQFF
CDR3 DNA: TGCGCCAGCAGTGAGCTACTAGCCACCAACAATGAGCAGTTCTTC

clone size: -
J gene: TRBJ1-5
D gene: -
V gene: TRBV29-1
CDR3 protein: CSVRTVGGRQHF
CDR3 DNA: TGCAGCGTAAGGACGGTCGGTGGGCGCCAGCATTTT

clone size: -
J gene: TRBJ2-7
D gene: TRBD1
V gene: TRBV5-1
CDR3 protein: CASRQGAGYEQYF
CDR3 DNA: TGCGCCAGCAGGCAGGGGGCGGGGTACGAGCAGTACTTC

clone size: -
J gene: TRBJ2-1
D gene: -
V gene: TRBV19
CDR3 protein: CASNRGNEQFF
CDR3 DNA: TGTGCCAGTAATAGGGGCAATGAGCAGTTCTTC

clone size: once
J gene: TRBJ1-5
D gene: -
V gene: TRBV20-1
CDR3 protein: CSASEQGRSNQPQHF
CDR3 DNA: TGCAGTGCTAGTGAACAGGGAAGGAGCAATCAGCCCCAGCATTTT

clone size: -
J gene: TRBJ1-5
D gene: -
V gene: TRBV6-6
CDR3 protein: CASSYPDSHNQPQHF
CDR3 DNA: TGTGCCAGCAGTTACCCGGACAGCCACAATCAGCCCCAGCATTTT

clone size: -
J gene: TRBJ2-7
D gene: -
V gene: TRBV5-6
CDR3 protein: CASSPQGPLSYEQYF
CDR3 DNA: TGTGCCAGCAGTCCTCAGGGCCCTCTCTCCTACGAGCAGTACTTC

clone size: -
J gene: TRBJ2-3
D gene: -
V gene: TRBV21-1
CDR3 protein: CASSKARVADVYTDTQYF
CDR3 DNA: TGTGCCAGCAGCAAAGCCAGGGTAGCGGACGTGTACACAGATACGCAGTATTTT

clone size: once
J gene: TRBJ1-5
D gene: TRBD1
V gene: TRBV20-1
CDR3 protein: CSASVTGGTSGKPQHF
CDR3 DNA: TGCAGTGCTAGTGTGACAGGGGGAACATCCGGGAAGCCCCAGCATTTT

clone size: -
J gene: TRBJ2-1
D gene: -
V gene: TRBV6-2/TRBV6-3
CDR3 protein: CASSAFGGAGSYNEQFF
CDR3 DNA: TGTGCCAGCAGTGCCTTCGGGGGAGCGGGTTCCTACAATGAGCAGTTCTTC

clone size: -
J gene: TRBJ2-7
D gene: -
V gene: TRBV18
CDR3 protein: CASSPLGQLNSYEQYF
CDR3 DNA: TGTGCCAGCTCACCCCTCGGACAGTTGAACTCCTACGAGCAGTACTTC

clone size: -
J gene: TRBJ1-1
D gene: -
V gene: TRBV5-1
CDR3 protein: CASSFRVGDTEAFF
CDR3 DNA: TGCGCCAGCAGTTTCAGGGTGGGCGACACTGAAGCTTTCTTT

clone size: -
J gene: TRBJ2-1
D gene: -
V gene: TRBV27
CDR3 protein: CASSPRAQRFYNEQFF
CDR3 DNA: TGTGCCAGCAGTCCCCGGGCCCAGCGCTTTTACAATGAGCAGTTCTTC

clone size: -
J gene: TRBJ2-7
D gene: TRBD2
V gene: TRBV5-4
CDR3 protein: CASSLGLAGSYEQYF
CDR3 DNA: TGTGCCAGCAGCCTCGGTCTAGCGGGCTCCTACGAGCAGTACTTC

clone size: -
J gene: TRBJ1-5
D gene: -
V gene: TRBV19
CDR3 protein: CASSIDPARGVGQPQHF
CDR3 DNA: TGTGCCAGTAGTATAGACCCCGCGAGAGGAGTTGGGCAGCCCCAGCATTTT

clone size: -
J gene: TRBJ1-1
D gene: TRBD1
V gene: TRBV5-4
CDR3 protein: CASSSSTGGYTEAFF
CDR3 DNA: TGTGCCAGCAGCTCCTCCACAGGGGGGTACACTGAAGCTTTCTTT

clone size: -
J gene: TRBJ2-5
D gene: TRBD2
V gene: TRBV3-1/TRBV3-2
CDR3 protein: CASRRLAGQETQYF
CDR3 DNA: TGTGCCAGCAGAAGACTAGCGGGGCAAGAGACCCAGTACTTC

clone size: -
J gene: TRBJ2-7
D gene: -
V gene: TRBV6-2/TRBV6-3
CDR3 protein: CASSSLWGGMTHEQYF
CDR3 DNA: TGTGCCAGCAGTTCGCTTTGGGGTGGGATGACCCACGAGCAGTACTTC

clone size: -
J gene: TRBJ2-4
D gene: TRBD1
V gene: TRBV6-1
CDR3 protein: CASREPGQGAKNIQYF
CDR3 DNA: TGTGCCAGCAGGGAACCGGGACAGGGGGCCAAAAACATTCAGTACTTC

clone size: -
J gene: TRBJ1-5
D gene: -
V gene: TRBV5-5
CDR3 protein: CASSFGGRVQPQHF
CDR3 DNA: TGTGCCAGCAGCTTCGGGGGGCGCGTTCAGCCCCAGCATTTT

clone size: -
J gene: TRBJ1-1
D gene: -
V gene: TRBV7-9
CDR3 protein: CASSLFFGTFSRRTFF
CDR3 DNA: TGTGCCAGCAGCTTATTCTTCGGGACATTTTCCCGAAGGACTTTCTTT

clone size: -
J gene: TRBJ1-4
D gene: -
V gene: TRBV4-3
CDR3 protein: CASSRVSGEEKLFF
CDR3 DNA: TGCGCCAGCAGCCGGGTTTCCGGGGAGGAAAAACTGTTTTTT

clone size: -
J gene: TRBJ2-7
D gene: TRBD2
V gene: TRBV5-1
CDR3 protein: CASSSPGLAGTYEQYF
CDR3 DNA: TGCGCCAGCAGCTCGCCGGGACTAGCGGGGACCTACGAGCAGTACTTC

clone size: -
J gene: TRBJ1-6
D gene: -
V gene: TRBV19
CDR3 protein: CASSSRQDHNSPLHF
CDR3 DNA: TGTGCCAGTAGTTCGCGACAGGATCATAATTCACCCCTCCACTTT

clone size: -
J gene: TRBJ1-2
D gene: -
V gene: TRBV20-1
CDR3 protein: CSAWTDGYTF
CDR3 DNA: TGCAGTGCCTGGACCGATGGCTACACCTTC